These 11 T cell receptor beta chains originate from one sample sequenced in a study of blood T cell repertoires in COVID-19. TCRdb's table, derived via immunoSEQ multiplex PCR, lists solely in-frame clones and lacks some. The table records hundreds of thousands of clones, roughly 89% of them present only once. Material for sequencing was PBMCs or T cells enriched from blood (not recorded which). The receptors derive from a woman aged 30 to 39 who had recovered from COVID-19.

The V and J genes are TRBV4-3 and TRBJ1-2; D not certain. This CDR3 region has 13 residues. Germline CDR1 LGHNA, CDR2 YSLEER. Trimming stripped 4 bases from V and 7 bases from J, with 13 bases between. As DNA, the CDR3 is TGCGCCAGCAGCCGTTCCGACTTGAGTGGCTACACCTTC. Its protein is CASSRSDLSGYTF.

The chain uses TRBV3-1 (or the pseudogene TRBV3-2) and TRBJ2-5; D perhaps matches TRBD1 (5 bases). The CDR3 extends over 12 amino acids. Germline V gives CDR1 LGHDT, CDR2 YNNKEL (reference sequence). Trimming stripped 6 bases from V and 5 bases from J, with 10 bases between. The CDR3 sequence is CASRSAGETQYF. DNA for the CDR3: TGTGCCAGCAGATCTGCAGGGGAGACCCAGTACTTC.

The chain links TRBV4-3 to TRBJ2-3; 7 bases match TRBD2. V was pared by 0 bases and J by 7 bases, with 16 bases of the junction left unmatched. Germline-derived CDR1 and CDR2 are LGHNA and YSLEER. The CDR3 is 18 residues long. The CDR3 DNA is TGCGCCAGCAGCCAAGATCGTCAGCGGGATCCGGTACCTAATACGCAGTATTTT. This sequence encodes CASSQDRQRDPVPNTQYF.

The chain carries TRBV9 and TRBJ1-4; maybe TRBD1 (5 bases). The CDR3 consists of 15 residues. CDR1 and CDR2 from the germline V gene are SGDLS and YYNGEE. The V end lost 0 bases, the J end lost 10 bases, and 16 bases lay between the germline ends. The CDR3 DNA reads as TGTGCCAGCAGCGTAGAAGATACTGGAGGGGCAAAACTGTTTTTT. This gives the protein CASSVEDTGGAKLFF. Variable domain in full (rest from reference TRBV9 and TRBJ1-4): DSGVTQTPKHLITATGQRVTLRCSPRSGDLSVYWYQQSLDQGLQFLIQYYNGEERAKGNILERFSAQQFPDLHSELNLSSLELGDSALYFCASSVEDTGGAKLFFGSGTQLSVL.

V and J are TRBV27 and TRBJ1-1; 7 bases are shared with TRBD1. Germline values: CDR1 MNHEY, CDR2 SMNVEV (reference sequence). V lost 6 bases, J lost 2 bases, and 6 bases stayed unmatched. The CDR3 is 14 residues long. CDR3 sequence: CASSPDRINTEAFF. DNA for the CDR3: TGTGCCAGCAGCCCGGACAGGATTAACACTGAAGCTTTCTTT.

This chain joins TRBV9 and TRBJ2-3; TRBD1 agrees at 8 bases. The V gene's germline CDR1 is SGDLS and CDR2 YYNGEE. This CDR3 contains 15 residues. After removal of 3 bases from V and 1 base from J, the junction contained 4 bases not matched to a gene. CDR3 in amino acids: CASSDYRGGTDTQYF. The CDR3 DNA is TGTGCCAGCAGCGATTACAGGGGGGGCACAGATACGCAGTATTTT.

This clone was picked up one time. The chain combines TRBV5-5 with TRBJ1-3; D perhaps matches TRBD1 (5 bases). Between the trimmed V and J ends, which lost 1 base and 0 bases, there was a span of 8 bases. Germline CDR1 reads SGHKS; CDR2 reads YYEKEE (reference sequence). The length of the CDR3 is 15 residues. In DNA form, the CDR3 reads TGTGCCAGCAGCTTGACAGGCAGCTCTGGAAACACCATATATTTT. This codes for CASSLTGSSGNTIYF.

The gene calls are TRBV2 and TRBJ1-4; D is unclear. Germline values: CDR1 SNHLY, CDR2 FYNNEI. The CDR3 runs 13 residues. Trimming left V 6 bases short and J 5 bases short, with 10 bases between. CDR3 DNA: TGTGCCAGCAGCCTCCGGGGAAATGAAAAACTGTTTTTT. Protein: CASSLRGNEKLFF.

The chain couples TRBV11-3 to TRBJ1-1; tentatively, D is TRBD1 (6 bases). Germline V gene sequence: CDR1 SGHNT, CDR2 YENEEA. V was cut by 5 bases and J by 10 bases, with 17 bases left in between. The CDR3 is 13 amino acids. The CDR3 is CASSMSRGAGAFF. The CDR3 nucleotides are TGTGCCAGCAGCATGAGCAGGGGTGCTGGAGCTTTCTTT.

This clone has more than one count but fewer than ten. The chain recombines TRBV5-6 with TRBJ2-1; TRBD2 is a possible D gene (5 bases). The CDR3 runs to 13 residues. V was shortened by 3 bases and J by 6 bases, with 10 bases between the two germline ends. Germline CDR1 is SGHDT and CDR2 is YYEEEE. The CDR3 DNA is TGTGCCAGCAGCTCGACTACCAGCAATGAGCAGTTCTTC. It is translated as CASSSTTSNEQFF.

The chain recombines TRBV4-1 with TRBJ2-2; 7 nucleotides agree with TRBD2. Germline values: CDR1 MGHRA, CDR2 YSYEKL. V lost 3 bases to trimming and J lost 1 base; unmatched junction nucleotides: 5. The CDR3 totals 16 residues. CDR3 bases: TGCGCCAGCAGCCAGGAAGCGGGAAGGAACACCGGGGAGCTGTTTTTT. It translates to CASSQEAGRNTGELFF.